This T cell receptor (beta chain) appears in the sequencing data of a study of shared clonotypes between healthy human individuals. Comments on this clone: The antigen remains undetermined.

The CDR3 loop spans 13 amino acids. The V gene lost 5 bases and the J gene lost 4 bases, with 9 bases spanning the gap. CDR1 is SGHVS and CDR2 is FNYEAQ in the germline V gene. Terminally differentiated effector memory CD45RA+ cells were excluded by CCR7 positive selection of CD45RO-negative cells. Broader study findings: In the sorted subsets, rarefaction showed sequencing was incomplete despite large depth. Among the subsets, naive ones generally showed larger estimated richness than memory ones.

Libraries were prepared by immunoSEQ multiplex PCR; TCRdb keeps only in-frame clonotypes and omits some of them. The data show about 2.1 million clones, around 93% seen once. Material: naive CD8+ T cells from PBMCs. The chain employs TRBV7-6 and TRBJ2-1; D is unresolved. This receptor was taken from a man between 18 and 35 years old in good health. Some clones in this sample may be carry-over from other donors' samples. The CDR3 protein is CASSGRPYNEQFF. CDR3 DNA sequence: TGTGCCAGCAGCGGTCGTCCGTACAATGAGCAGTTCTTC.